The 3 T cell receptor beta chains presented below share a single source sample, sequenced in a study of blood T cell repertoires in COVID-19. Assay: immunoSEQ multiplex PCR; the TCRdb copy retains only in-frame clones and omits some. Of some 200,000 clones listed, 70% to 85% are singletons. The sequencing input was peripheral blood. The receptors shown here come from an elderly woman with acute or convalescent COVID-19.

The chain recombines TRBV24-1 with TRBJ1-1; a weak D match, TRBD1 (5 bases). Per germline, CDR1 KGHDR and CDR2 SFDVKD. The CDR3 runs to 13 residues. The V end lost 3 bases, the J end lost 9 bases, and 13 bases lay between the germline ends. CDR3 coding DNA: TGTGCCACCAGTGATCCCCGGGGGGGTAAAGCTTTCTTT. This sequence encodes CATSDPRGGKAFF.

The chain recombines TRBV6-5 with TRBJ1-5, with D possibly matching TRBD1 (6 bases). The CDR3 consists of 14 residues. Germline CDR1 is MNHEY and CDR2 is SVGAGI. The V and J ends lost 6 bases and 7 bases respectively, with 16 bases between them. The CDR3, as DNA: TGTGCCAGCAGGCCAAACAGGGTCGGGCAGCCCCAGCATTTT. Amino acids: CASRPNRVGQPQHF.

The J gene is TRBJ1-5, the V gene TRBV6-5; tentatively, D is TRBD1 (6 bases). The V end was cut by 6 bases, the J end by 5 bases, with 17 bases between. Germline-derived CDR1 and CDR2 are MNHEY and SVGAGI. The CDR3 spans 15 residues. This CDR3 reads CASRVGQSLDQPQHF. CDR3 DNA: TGTGCCAGCAGGGTAGGACAGTCTCTTGATCAGCCCCAGCATTTT.